Reported below is one T cell receptor beta chain. What it recognizes is unknown. Repertoires were generated with immunoSEQ multiplex PCR, while TCRdb's copy carries only in-frame clones and drops some. The sample consists of tens of thousands of clones, 77% of them appearing once. Time point: after neoadjuvant nivolumab, at surgical resection. These data come from a study of neoadjuvant anti-PD-1 for oral cavity cancer. Study-wide findings and caveats: Higher pretreatment Treg/Th17 ratios tracked higher pretreatment blood clonality. Each response group had just a few patients in TCR analyses.

The CDR3 is 12 residues long. Germline V CDR1 and CDR2: SGHTA, FQGNSA. Trimming pared 1 base from V and 3 bases from J, leaving 4 bases between. The chain combines TRBV7-2 with TRBJ2-7; D remains ambiguous. Here the sequenced sample was PBMCs, taken after nivolumab (anti-PD-1) treatment. This TCR was recovered from a person between 40 and 80 years old with oral cavity squamous cell carcinoma. This CDR3 is CASSLVGYEQYF. In DNA, the CDR3 is TGTGCCAGCAGCTTAGTAGGCTACGAGCAGTACTTC.